The TCR beta chain described here comes from a study of blood T cell repertoires in COVID-19. The CDR3 is 16 residues long. Trimming at V came to 2 bases and at J to 5 bases, leaving 9 bases not matched to a gene. Germline CDR1 LGHNT, CDR2 FRNRAP. Original data processing: Amplification from reference gene primers served as the basis for estimated nucleated cell counts. Clones were sequenced by immunoSEQ multiplex PCR, and TCRdb holds only the in-frame ones, with some missing. V and J calls and clone size are copied from that table; D and trimming were computed from the DNA. The table includes about 190,000 clones, around nine tenths detected once.

V usage is TRBV12-5 and J usage is TRBJ1-5; TRBD1 agrees at 7 bases. Sequencing used peripheral blood. This receptor was taken from a man aged 40-55 years with active or convalescent COVID-19. This chain's CDR3 is CASGLSAGGSDQPQHF. As DNA, the CDR3 is TGTGCTAGTGGTTTGTCGGCAGGGGGTAGTGATCAGCCCCAGCATTTT.